This TCR delta chain is from a study of gamma-delta T cells after stem cell transplantation. Germline V gives CDR1 TSWWSYY, CDR2 QGS. The CDR3 runs to 19 residues. Notes on this clone: At one boundary the junction diverges from the germline segment, which might be a read error.

TCRdb re-processed the RT-PCR reads via CATT. The table lists 11,000 or so delta-chain clones, around 42% of them singletons. This TCR derives from a human donor. It is not recorded whose cells these are; they may come from a transplant donor. J is TRDJ1 and V is TRDV1; TRDD3 matches at 10 bases. Input material: gamma-delta T cells. The CDR3 nucleotides read TGTGCTATTGGGGATCGCTGCCTCTTGGGGGGATACGGGACCGATAAACTCATCTTT. This codes for CAIGDRCLLGGYGTDKLIF.